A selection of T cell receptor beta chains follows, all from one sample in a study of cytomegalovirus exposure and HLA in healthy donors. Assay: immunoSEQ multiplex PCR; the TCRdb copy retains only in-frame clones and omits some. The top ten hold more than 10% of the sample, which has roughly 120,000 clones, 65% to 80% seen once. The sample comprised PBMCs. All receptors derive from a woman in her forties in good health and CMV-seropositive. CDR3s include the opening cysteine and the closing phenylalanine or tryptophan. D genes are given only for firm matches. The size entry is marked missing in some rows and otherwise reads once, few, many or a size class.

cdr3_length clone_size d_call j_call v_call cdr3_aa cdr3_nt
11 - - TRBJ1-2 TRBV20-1 CSAGHNYGYTF TGCAGTGCCGGTCATAACTATGGCTACACCTTC
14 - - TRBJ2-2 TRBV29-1 CSSSTDTNTGELFF TGCAGCTCCTCGACGGACACTAACACCGGGGAGCTGTTTTTT
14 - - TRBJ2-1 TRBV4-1 CASSQPRLDNEQFF TGCGCCAGCAGCCAACCACGACTCGACAATGAGCAGTTCTTC
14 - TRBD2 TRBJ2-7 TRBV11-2 CASSPSSGSYEQYF TGTGCCAGCAGCCCCAGTAGCGGGAGCTACGAGCAGTACTTC
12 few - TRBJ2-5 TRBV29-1 CSVGSGTPPGYF -
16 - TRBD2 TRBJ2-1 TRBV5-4 CASSLELASGYNEQFF TGTGCCAGCAGCTTGGAATTAGCTAGCGGGTACAATGAGCAGTTCTTC
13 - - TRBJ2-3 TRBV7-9 CASSLLGPDTQYF TGTGCCAGCAGCTTATTGGGGCCAGATACGCAGTATTTT
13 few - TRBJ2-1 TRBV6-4 CASSPDSHNEQFF TGTGCCAGCAGTCCAGACAGCCACAATGAGCAGTTCTTC
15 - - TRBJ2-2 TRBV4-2 CASSQDQGTTGELFF TGTGCCAGCAGCCAAGACCAGGGGACGACCGGGGAGCTGTTTTTT
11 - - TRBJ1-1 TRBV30 CALDGGAEAFF TGTGCCCTCGATGGGGGGGCTGAAGCTTTCTTT
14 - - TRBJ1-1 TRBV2 CASSVGGLSTEAFF TGTGCCAGCAGTGTCGGGGGGCTCAGCACTGAAGCTTTCTTT
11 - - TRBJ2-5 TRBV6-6 CASRMRETQYF TGTGCCAGCAGAATGAGAGAGACCCAGTACTTC
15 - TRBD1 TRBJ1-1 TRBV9 CASSIRDRAGAEAFF TGTGCCAGCTCAATCCGGGACAGGGCTGGGGCTGAAGCTTTCTTT
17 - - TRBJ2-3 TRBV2 CASRRGGGGRITDTQYF TGTGCCAGCAGAAGGGGGGGTGGCGGCAGAATCACAGATACGCAGTATTTT
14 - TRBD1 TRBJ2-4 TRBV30 CAWSEGTVKNIQYF TGTGCCTGGAGTGAGGGGACAGTTAAAAACATTCAGTACTTC
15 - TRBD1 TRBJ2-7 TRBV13 CASSPRDRGLHEQYF TGTGCCAGCAGTCCCCGGGACAGGGGGCTCCACGAGCAGTACTTC
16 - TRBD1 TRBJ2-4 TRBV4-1 CASSRAPGGDENIQYF TGCGCCAGCAGCCGAGCCCCAGGGGGCGATGAAAACATTCAGTACTTC
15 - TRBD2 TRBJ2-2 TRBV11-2 CASCLTSGRAGELFF TGTGCCAGCTGTCTTACTAGCGGGAGGGCCGGGGAGCTGTTTTTT
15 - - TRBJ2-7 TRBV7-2 CASSLGAGETYEQYF TGTGCCAGCAGCTTAGGGGCAGGCGAAACCTACGAGCAGTACTTC
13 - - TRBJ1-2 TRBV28 CASSSLQEEGYTF TGTGCCAGCAGCTCCCTTCAAGAGGAGGGCTACACCTTC
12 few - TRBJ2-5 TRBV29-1 CSSGQNQETQYF TGCAGCTCAGGACAGAACCAAGAGACCCAGTACTTC
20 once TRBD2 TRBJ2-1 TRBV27 CASSTPPPSGLSSSYNEQFF TGTGCCAGCAGTACCCCACCCCCTAGCGGCCTATCGAGCTCCTACAATGAGCAGTTCTTC
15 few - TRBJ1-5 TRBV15 CATSNRVSPNQPQHF TGTGCCACCAGTAACAGGGTCTCCCCGAATCAGCCCCAGCATTTT
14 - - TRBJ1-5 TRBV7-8 CASSLEQGNQPQHF TGTGCCAGCAGCTTGGAACAGGGAAATCAGCCCCAGCATTTT
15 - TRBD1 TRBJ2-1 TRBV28 CASSKTGGLHNEQFF TGTGCCAGCAGCAAGACAGGGGGCCTCCACAATGAGCAGTTCTTC
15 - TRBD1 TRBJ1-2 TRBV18 CASSPQNRGDYGYTF TGTGCCAGCTCACCACAGAACAGGGGTGACTATGGCTACACCTTC
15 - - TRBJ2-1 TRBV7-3 CASSPSRSSYNEQFF TGTGCCAGCAGCCCCAGCCGGAGCTCCTACAATGAGCAGTTCTTC
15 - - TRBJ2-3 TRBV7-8 CASSLRREEADTQYF TGTGCCAGCAGCTTGAGGAGGGAGGAGGCAGATACGCAGTATTTT
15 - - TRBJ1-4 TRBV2 CASSDPGLSGEKLFF TGTGCCAGCAGTGATCCAGGCCTATCCGGTGAAAAACTGTTTTTT
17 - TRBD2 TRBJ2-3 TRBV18 CASSPGTSGRAVDTQYF TGTGCCAGCTCACCAGGGACTAGCGGGAGGGCCGTAGATACGCAGTATTTT
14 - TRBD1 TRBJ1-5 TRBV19 CASSETGVNQPQHF TGTGCCAGTAGTGAGACAGGGGTTAATCAGCCCCAGCATTTT
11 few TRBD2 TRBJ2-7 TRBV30 CAWGDYYEQYF TGTGCCTGGGGGGACTACTACGAGCAGTACTTC
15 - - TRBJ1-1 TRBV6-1 CASSAYDSGNTEAFF TGTGCCAGCAGTGCTTACGATTCCGGGAACACTGAAGCTTTCTTT
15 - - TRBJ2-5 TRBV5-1 CASRGGGSFSETQYF TGCGCCTCCAGGGGTGGCGGGAGCTTCTCGGAGACCCAGTACTTC
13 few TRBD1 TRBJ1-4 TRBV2 CASSVTGVEKLFF TGTGCCAGCAGTGTTACAGGGGTCGAAAAACTGTTTTTT
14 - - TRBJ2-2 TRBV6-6 CASSWTPNTGELFF TGTGCCAGCAGTTGGACACCGAACACCGGGGAGCTGTTTTTT
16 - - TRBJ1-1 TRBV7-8 CASRLLYRVANTEAFF TGTGCCAGCAGACTACTTTACAGGGTAGCGAACACTGAAGCTTTCTTT
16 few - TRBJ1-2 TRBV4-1 CASSQVGGTRGNGYTF TGCGCCAGCAGCCAAGTCGGGGGGACAAGGGGAAATGGCTACACCTTC
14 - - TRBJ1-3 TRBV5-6 CASRGGKSGNTIYF TGTGCCAGCAGAGGGGGAAAGTCTGGAAACACCATATATTTT
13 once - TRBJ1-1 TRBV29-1 CSVLTALNTEAFF TGCAGCGTTCTGACAGCATTGAACACTGAAGCTTTCTTT
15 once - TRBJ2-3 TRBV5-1 CASSLDRVGTDTQYF TGCGCCAGCAGCTTGGACAGGGTCGGCACAGATACGCAGTATTTT
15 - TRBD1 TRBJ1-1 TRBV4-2 CASSPAEGAFSEAFF TGTGCCAGCAGCCCCGCGGAGGGGGCATTCTCTGAAGCTTTCTTT
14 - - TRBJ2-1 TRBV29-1 CSVASHSSYNEQFF TGCAGCGTTGCGTCCCACAGCTCCTACAATGAGCAGTTCTTC
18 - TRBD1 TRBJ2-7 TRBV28 CASSSPASGQGVWHEQYF TGTGCCAGCAGTTCCCCAGCAAGCGGACAGGGGGTCTGGCACGAGCAGTACTTC
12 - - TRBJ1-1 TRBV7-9 CASSLISGLAFF TGTGCCAGCAGCCTGATATCGGGACTCGCTTTCTTT
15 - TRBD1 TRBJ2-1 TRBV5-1 CASSLTGGSRGEQFF TGCGCCAGCAGCTTAACAGGGGGCTCCCGGGGTGAGCAGTTCTTC
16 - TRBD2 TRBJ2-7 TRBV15 CATSRGTPSGVFEQYF TGTGCCACCAGCAGAGGCACCCCAAGCGGGGTCTTCGAGCAGTACTTC
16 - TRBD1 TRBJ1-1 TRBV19 CASTARSSPGGSEAFF TGTGCCAGTACCGCACGTTCGTCCCCAGGGGGCTCTGAAGCTTTCTTT
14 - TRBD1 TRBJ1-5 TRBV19 CASSEQGAGQPQHF TGTGCCAGTAGTGAACAGGGGGCGGGCCAGCCCCAGCATTTT
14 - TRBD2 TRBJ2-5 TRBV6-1 CASLAGGPGETQYF TGTGCCAGCCTAGCGGGAGGGCCGGGGGAGACCCAGTACTTC
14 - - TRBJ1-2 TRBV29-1 CSVGGGGTNYGYTF TGCAGCGTTGGGGGAGGCGGGACTAACTATGGCTACACCTTC
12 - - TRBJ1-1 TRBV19 CASSILNGEAFF TGTGCCAGTAGTATCCTCAACGGTGAAGCTTTCTTT
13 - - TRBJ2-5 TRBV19 CASSIGRKETQYF TGTGCCAGTAGTATAGGCAGAAAAGAGACCCAGTACTTC
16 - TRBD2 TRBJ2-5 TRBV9 CASSWSGREGEETQYF TGTGCCAGCAGCTGGAGCGGGAGGGAGGGTGAAGAGACCCAGTACTTC
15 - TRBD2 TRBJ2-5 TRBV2 CASRLAGGQGETQYF TGTGCCAGCAGACTAGCGGGAGGGCAAGGGGAGACCCAGTACTTC
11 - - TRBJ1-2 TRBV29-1 CSVGTLYGYTF TGCAGCGTTGGTACTCTCTATGGCTACACCTTC
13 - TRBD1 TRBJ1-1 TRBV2 CASSVEGQTEAFF TGTGCCAGCAGCGTCGAGGGACAGACTGAAGCTTTCTTT
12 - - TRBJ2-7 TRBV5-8 CASSFQGYEQYF TGTGCCAGCAGCTTCCAGGGCTACGAGCAGTACTTC
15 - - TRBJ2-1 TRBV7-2 CASSLDGRAIDEQFF TGTGCCAGCAGCTTAGACGGGAGAGCGATCGATGAGCAGTTCTTC
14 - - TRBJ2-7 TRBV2 CASSELAVSYEQYF TGTGCCAGCAGTGAGTTAGCGGTGTCCTACGAGCAGTACTTC